These T cell receptor beta chains were read from a single sample in a study of early T cells in non-severe SARS-CoV-2 infection. TCRdb processed the 5' RACE reads anew with MiXCR; each CDR3 protein has one entry. The sample contains about 50,000 distinct CDR3 sequences, about 9.3% of which appear only once. Sequenced sample: whole blood. The receptors were gathered from an adult who was a healthcare worker with PCR-confirmed SARS-CoV-2 infection or an uninfected control (not recorded which). Each CDR3 is given with its conserved first and last residue. The order of the fields is V gene, J gene, clone size, D gene, CDR3 DNA, CDR3 protein. D genes are given only for firm matches. Only part of the rows carry a size: once, few, many, or a class if the clone is expanded.

TRBV29-1,TRBJ2-2,-,TRBD1,TGCAGCGTGGCCAGGACAGGGGCCGGGGAGCTGTTTTTT,CSVARTGAGELFF
TRBV2,TRBJ2-3,many,TRBD1,TGTGCCAGCACGCAGGGACAGGGTCGCGATACGCAGTATTTT,CASTQGQGRDTQYF
TRBV7-9,TRBJ2-6,many,-,TGTGCCAGCAGCTTAGCCCCCCTACACCTTTCTGGGGCCAACGTCCTGACTTTC,CASSLAPLHLSGANVLTF
TRBV28,TRBJ2-2,few,TRBD2,TGTGCCAGCAGTCTAGCGGGAGCGCTCAAACCCGGGGAGCTGTTTTTT,CASSLAGALKPGELFF
TRBV27,TRBJ2-7,-,-,TGTGCCAGCAGTTTCCTCGGACAGTACGAGCAGTACTTC,CASSFLGQYEQYF
TRBV24-1,TRBJ1-2,many,-,TGTGCCACCAGTGGGGGTCCGTTCTATGGCTACACCTTC,CATSGGPFYGYTF
TRBV7-2,TRBJ2-5,many,-,TGTGCCAGCAGTCGTATGAAAGAGACCCAGTACTTC,CASSRMKETQYF
TRBV28,TRBJ2-5,many,TRBD2,TGTGCCAGCAGCCCCAGGACTAGGCATGAGACCCAGTACTTC,CASSPRTRHETQYF
TRBV28,TRBJ2-1,many,TRBD2,TGTGCCAGCAGTTTAGGCGGGAGCCTGCAGAACCAGTTCTTC,CASSLGGSLQNQFF
TRBV7-8,TRBJ2-7,many,-,TGTGCCAGCAGCTTAGGGGGAAAAGCCTACGAGCAGTACTTC,CASSLGGKAYEQYF
TRBV6-2/TRBV6-3,TRBJ2-7,many,-,TGTGCCAGCAGTTACCTATACGAGCAGTACTTC,CASSYLYEQYF
TRBV24-1,TRBJ1-5,-,-,TGTGCCACCAGTGACACCGGAAATAGCAATCAGCCCCAGCATTTT,CATSDTGNSNQPQHF
TRBV6-5,TRBJ2-7,many,TRBD1,TGTGCCAGCAGTTACTGGGGACAGGGGGCATCCGAGCAGTACTTC,CASSYWGQGASEQYF
TRBV7-9,TRBJ2-5,few,-,TGTGCCAGCAGCTCCCTATGGGAGACCCAGTACTTC,CASSSLWETQYF
TRBV29-1,TRBJ2-2,many,TRBD1,TGCAGCGCAGGGGGCAACAGGGTTGGCGGGGAGCTGTTTTTT,CSAGGNRVGGELFF
TRBV20-1,TRBJ2-5,many,-,TGCAGTGCTATGATCAGGGGTCAAGAGACCCAGTACTTC,CSAMIRGQETQYF
TRBV3-1,TRBJ2-2,few,-,TGTGCCAGCAGCAGGGTCGGGGAGCTGTTTTTT,CASSRVGELFF
TRBV6-5,TRBJ2-7,many,TRBD1,TGTGCCAGCAGTAGACAGGGGAAAGAGCAGTACTTC,CASSRQGKEQYF
TRBV4-1,TRBJ2-7,many,TRBD2,TGCGCCAGCAGCCGAATACTAGCGGGACAGGCCCAAAAGAGAGAGCAGTACTTC,CASSRILAGQAQKREQYF
TRBV2,TRBJ1-2,many,TRBD1,TGTGCCAGCAGTGGGGACAGCCTCAGCTCTATGAAAGGCTACACCTTC,CASSGDSLSSMKGYTF
TRBV28,TRBJ2-7,-,TRBD1,TGTGCCAGCAGACGGGGACAGGGGAGCTCCTACGAGCAGTACTTC,CASRRGQGSSYEQYF
TRBV12-3/TRBV12-4,TRBJ1-1,many,-,TGTGCCAGCAGTCAAACAGAGGGAGAAGCTTTCTTT,CASSQTEGEAFF
TRBV2,TRBJ2-2,many,-,TGTGCCAGCCCCTCGGCAGACACCGGGGAGCTGTTTTTT,CASPSADTGELFF
TRBV27,TRBJ2-2,many,-,TGTGCCAGCAGTTTTGGCGGCACCGGGGAGCTGTTTTTT,CASSFGGTGELFF
TRBV6-1,TRBJ1-6,-,-,TGTGCCAGCAGTGAAAGGACAGCCAGCTCCTATAATTCACCCCTCCACTTT,CASSERTASSYNSPLHF
TRBV28,TRBJ2-3,-,-,TGTGCCAGCACCGCAACGGCGGACAGCACAGATACGCAGTATTTT,CASTATADSTDTQYF
TRBV24-1,TRBJ2-2,many,TRBD2,TGTGCCACCGAAACTAGCGGGACGAACACCGGGGAGCTGTTTTTT,CATETSGTNTGELFF
TRBV3-1,TRBJ2-6,many,-,TGTGCCAGCAGTCGTTCGAAGTCGGCCAACGTCCTGACTTTC,CASSRSKSANVLTF
TRBV20-1,TRBJ1-3,many,-,TGCAGTGCTATCCAGGATCTAGGAGGAAACACCATATATTTT,CSAIQDLGGNTIYF
TRBV6-2/TRBV6-3,TRBJ2-7,-,TRBD2,TGTGCCAGCAGTTACTTAACTAGCGGGAGATCCTACGAGCAGTACTTC,CASSYLTSGRSYEQYF
TRBV7-2,TRBJ2-2,-,-,TGTGCCAGCAGCTTAGCGGGCGGAACGAACACCGGGGAGCTGTTTTTT,CASSLAGGTNTGELFF
TRBV29-1,TRBJ2-1,many,TRBD2,TGCAGCGCCGATCCCCGGACTAGCGGGAGGGATGAGCAGTTCTTC,CSADPRTSGRDEQFF
TRBV6-2/TRBV6-3,TRBJ2-2,many,-,TGTGCCAGCAGCAGGGGGAACACCGGGGAGCTGTTTTTT,CASSRGNTGELFF